The clone carrying this T cell receptor (beta chain) was counted only a few times. No antigen is known for it. The sample originates from a study of beta chain features in type 1 diabetes. Whole-study context: Patients did not differ from healthy donors in age, gender or cell yield.

TCRB transcripts that were expressed got sequenced, as all of the isolated RNA had been reverse transcribed. This table comes from immunoSEQ multiplex PCR, and its TCRdb copy is limited to in-frame clones, with some not included. The table has roughly 370,000 clones, around 13% seen once. The study, taken as a whole, reports: Patients with type 1 diabetes carried fewer insertions and had more deletions at their VDJ junctions. Shorter templates may be favored by PCR, equally so in patients and controls.

The sample comprised naive CD4+ T cells from blood. This clonotype was sampled from a young man in good health.

CDR3 sequence: CASSFQGSAEAFF. The CDR3 region has the DNA TGTGCCAGTAGTTTCCAGGGGTCCGCTGAAGCTTTCTTT. The rearrangement links TRBV19 to TRBJ1-1, with D possibly being TRBD1 (6 bases). The CDR3 contains 13 residues. From germline, CDR1 is LNHDA and CDR2 SQIVND (reference sequence). The V gene lost 5 bases and the J gene lost 6 bases, with 13 bases spanning the gap.